This T cell receptor beta chain came from a study of blood T cell repertoires in COVID-19. Individuals aged about 18 to 95 years were recruited from around 22 US areas. Libraries were prepared by immunoSEQ multiplex PCR; TCRdb keeps only in-frame clonotypes and omits some of them. The sample includes over 350,000 clones, around 89% seen only once; the top ten take approximately 0.96%. This CDR3 comprises 15 residues. V shed 1 base and J 4 bases; nucleotides not matched to a gene: 5. The germline V gene encodes CDR1 SGHRS and CDR2 YFSETQ. This clone was seen a few times. This clonotype was sampled from a woman aged 25 to 39 with acute COVID-19. The sample was PBMCs or T cells enriched from blood (not recorded which). The chain recombines TRBV5-1 with TRBJ1-2; 9 bases are shared with TRBD1. The DNA of the CDR3 is TGCGCCAGCAGCTTGTCTACAGGGGGCGGCTATGGCTACACCTTC. It encodes CASSLSTGGGYGYTF.